This entry lists 18 T cell receptor beta chains sequenced from one sample in a study of vaccination and CD4 T cells after COVID-19. The sample's treatment: approximately 9-day PBMC culture with coronavirus spike peptide pools or control peptides (ViraFEST assay). Samples of CD4+ T cells were obtained from the unexposed donor before the COVID-19 pandemic (2011-2018). Sequencing of DNA taken from cultured CD4+ T cells relied on the Oncomine TCR Beta short-read assay. After culture, CD4+ T cells served as the source for genomic DNA extraction. TCRdb recomputed calls from the PCR reads with MiXCR, one row per CDR3 protein. Of roughly 11,000 distinct CDR3 sequences listed, 37% are singletons. The antigens these receptors bind are not known. The specimen was CD4+ T cells from blood, cultured in vitro. The receptor set was obtained from a human donor in good health.

This clonotype was detected a few times. The chain combines TRBV19 with TRBJ1-1; no clear D. Germline V gene data show CDR1 as LNHDA and CDR2 as SQIVND (reference sequence). This CDR3 has 14 amino acids. With 5 bases removed from V and 2 bases from J, the gap between germline ends came to 12 bases. This chain's CDR3 is CASSLTTVNTEAFF. In DNA, the CDR3 is TGTGCCAGTAGTCTAACGACGGTTAACACTGAAGCTTTCTTT.

This chain joins TRBV6-1 and TRBJ2-3; 12 bases align to TRBD2. The CDR3 contains 15 residues. Per the germline V gene, CDR1 is MNHNS and CDR2 is SASEGT. After removal of 4 bases from V and 3 bases from J, the junction contained 2 bases not matched to a gene. In DNA, the CDR3 is TGTGCCAGCAGTGGACTAGCGGGAGCGACAGATACGCAGTATTTT. Amino acid sequence: CASSGLAGATDTQYF.

This clonotype was seen more than once but under ten times. V gene TRBV15 combines with J gene TRBJ2-1, with TRBD2 identical over 8 bases. The V gene end was trimmed by 0 bases and the J gene end by 8 bases; junction bases not matched to a gene: 6. Germline-derived CDR1 and CDR2 are LNHNV and YYDKDF (reference sequence). CDR3 length equals 15 residues. CDR3 bases: TGTGCCACCAGCAGAGATCGGCGGGAGGTCCATGAGCAGTTCTTC. This codes for CATSRDRREVHEQFF.

V and J are TRBV6-2 or TRBV6-3 and TRBJ1-5; D call uncertain. In germline, CDR1 is MNHEY, CDR2 SVGEGT. This CDR3 is built from 15 residues. Trimming pared 5 bases from V and 7 bases from J, leaving 18 bases between. The CDR3 protein is CASSPTALGRQPQHF. CDR3 nucleotides: TGTGCCAGCAGTCCTACCGCTTTGGGTAGGCAGCCCCAGCATTTT.

In this sample, this clonotype turned up a few times. The chain employs TRBV6-2 or TRBV6-3 and TRBJ2-2, with 7 bases lining up with TRBD1. Germline loops: CDR1 MNHEY, CDR2 SVGEGT. The trim removed 2 bases at V and 3 bases at J, leaving 3 bases unmatched. The CDR3 covers 15 residues. CDR3 region: CASSYGDRDTGELFF. Written as DNA, the CDR3 is TGTGCCAGCAGTTACGGGGACAGAGACACCGGGGAGCTGTTTTTT.

Turning to this clonotype: Given the absence of the conserved phenylalanine or tryptophan at the CDR3 end, a read error is likely. The chain uses TRBV20-1 and TRBJ1-5; possible D gene TRBD1, 6 bases. V shed 4 bases and J shed 0 bases, with 10 bases lying between them. Germline V gene sequence: CDR1 DFQATT, CDR2 SNEGSKA (reference sequence). CDR3 size: 14 residues. The CDR3 loop reads CSAKGGGSNQPQHS. The DNA of the CDR3 is TGCAGTGCTAAAGGGGGGGGTAGCAATCAGCCCCAGCATTCT.

The J gene is TRBJ2-7, the V gene TRBV11-2; unclear D gene. V lost 1 base, J lost 4 bases, and 11 bases lay in between. The length of the CDR3 is 14 residues. Germline CDR1 reads SGHAT; CDR2 reads FQNNGV. The CDR3 spells CASSLVGRRYEQYF. The CDR3 DNA follows: TGTGCCAGCAGCTTAGTTGGCAGACGGTACGAGCAGTACTTC.

V gene TRBV2 combines with J gene TRBJ1-2, with D possibly TRBD1 on 6 matching bases. This CDR3 contains 11 residues. CDR1 and CDR2 (germline): SNHLY, FYNNEI. CDR3: CAEVGGGGYTF. The CDR3 nucleotides are TGTGCGGAAGTGGGGGGCGGCGGCTACACCTTC.

The chain combines TRBV20-1 with TRBJ2-5; D gene unclear. Germline V gives CDR1 DFQATT, CDR2 SNEGSKA (reference sequence). This CDR3 region has 13 residues. V lost 5 bases to trimming and J lost 2 bases, with 12 bases between them. CDR3 protein: CSAAPGGQETQYF. The CDR3 DNA reads as TGCAGTGCTGCCCCAGGTGGGCAAGAGACCCAGTACTTC.

This clonotype has more than one count but fewer than ten. This chain uses TRBV7-2 with TRBJ1-1; TRBD1 agrees at 11 bases. This CDR3 has 16 amino acids. The germline gives CDR1 SGHTA, CDR2 FQGNSA. V lost 5 bases, J lost 0 bases, and 5 bases stayed unmatched. CDR3 in amino acids: CASSPWTGGMNTEAFF. CDR3 coding DNA: TGTGCCAGCAGCCCCTGGACAGGGGGCATGAACACTGAAGCTTTCTTT.

This clonotype was detected only a few times. The DNA for the CDR3 is TGTGCCAGCAGTTACCGGGGGGCAGATACGCAGTATTTT. Translation: CASSYRGADTQYF. The chain combines TRBV27 with TRBJ2-3, with 7 bases identical to TRBD2. Germline loops: CDR1 MNHEY, CDR2 SMNVEV (reference sequence). The CDR3 contains 13 residues. V was pared by 4 bases and J by 4 bases, with 2 bases of the junction left unmatched.

This clonotype was found a few times. CDR3 nucleotides: TGTGCCAGCAGCTTAGTCGGGACTATTATACCCTACGAGCAGTACTTC. Encoded protein: CASSLVGTIIPYEQYF. The chain joins TRBV7-8 to TRBJ2-7; 7 bases line up with TRBD2. The CDR3 totals 16 residues. J gave up 2 bases and V 1 base, and 8 bases lay outside the gene matches. CDR1 is SGHVS and CDR2 is FQNEAQ in the germline V gene. Variable domain in full (rest from reference TRBV7-8 and TRBJ2-7): GAGVSQSPRYKVAKRGQDVALRCDPISGHVSLFWYQQALGQGPEFLTYFQNEAQLDKSGLPSDRFFAERPEGSVSTLKIQRTQQEDSAVYLCASSLVGTIIPYEQYFGPGTRLTVT.

By share of the sample, this clonotype is medium-sized. The genes are TRBV24-1 and TRBJ1-5; no clear D gene. The germline V gene has CDR1 KGHDR and CDR2 SFDVKD. This CDR3 has 12 amino acids. The V and J ends lost 8 bases and 0 bases respectively, with 4 bases between them. The CDR3 region has the DNA TGTGCCACCACAAATAGCAATCAGCCCCAGCATTTT. Translation: CATTNSNQPQHF.

V usage is TRBV30 and J usage is TRBJ1-2; no definite D call. The CDR3 contains 14 residues. Trimming left V 3 bases short and J 2 bases short, with 13 bases between. Germline V gene lookup returns CDR1 GTSNPN and CDR2 SVGIG (reference sequence). CDR3 nucleotide sequence: TGTGCCTGGAGGAGGAGGGCGCGGAACTATGGCTACACCTTC. Translation: CAWRRRARNYGYTF.

To note about this clonotype: The DNA is omitted, as the CDR3 cannot be located on it reliably, and the CDR3 follows TCRdb's listing. The CDR3 region is CASTNQTSMYLCASSLSSKGQYF. The rearrangement uses TRBV27 and TRBJ2-5. Including both end residues, the CDR3 is 23 amino acids long. Germline loops: CDR1 MNHEY, CDR2 SMNVEV (reference sequence).

This CDR3 reads CASSHRGPGYTF. CDR3 DNA sequence: TGTGCCAGCAGCCACAGGGGGCCTGGCTACACCTTC. The J gene is TRBJ1-2, the V gene TRBV6-2 or TRBV6-3, with TRBD1 identical over 9 bases. After removal of 6 bases from V and 7 bases from J, the junction contained 3 bases not matched to a gene. The CDR3 totals 12 residues. Germline CDR1 MNHEY, CDR2 SVGEGT.

The J gene is TRBJ2-1, the V gene TRBV7-3; 12 bases are shared with TRBD2. The germline V gene has CDR1 SGHTA and CDR2 FQGTGA. The CDR3 sequence is 17 residues long. V dropped 4 bases and J dropped 4; count of bases not matched to a gene: 8. In DNA, the CDR3 is TGTGCCAGCAGCTCAGCCCCTAGCGGGAGGGGGTACAATGAGCAGTTCTTC. It yields the protein CASSSAPSGRGYNEQFF.

Only a few counts were recorded for this clonotype. The chain combines TRBV6-2 or TRBV6-3 with TRBJ2-7, with a possible D match to TRBD2 (6 bases). There are 12 residues in the CDR3. Germline V lookup: CDR1 MNHEY, CDR2 SVGEGT. With 2 bases removed from V and 5 bases from J, the gap between germline ends came to 7 bases. The CDR3 sequence: CASSYAGNEQYF. In DNA, the CDR3 is TGTGCCAGCAGTTACGCGGGGAACGAGCAGTACTTC.